This TCR beta chain stems from a study of T-cell reconstitution after alpha-beta-depleted transplantation in children. To note about this clonotype: Antigen specificity is unknown.

Trimming shortened V by 5 bases and J by 0 bases, and 14 bases separated the two germline ends. CDR3 size: 17 residues. Preparation of the TCRbeta library used unique molecular identifiers. MiXCR, applied by TCRdb to the PCR reads, yields one record per CDR3 protein. Of about 510,000 distinct CDR3 sequences in the sample, around 10% were seen once. Study conclusions and caveats: Where alpha-beta T cells came from about two months after transplant was reportedly several hundred expanded graft clones.

This receptor was identified in a female patient aged 2-9 years who had a stem cell transplant for aplastic anemia, so the T cells may come from the graft donor. The input for sequencing was PBMCs, mostly from graft donor cells, taken 180 days after TCRalphabeta/CD19-depleted stem cell transplant. The chain combines TRBV12-3 or TRBV12-4 with TRBJ1-6; no clear D. The CDR3 is CASSRFLGSSYNSPLHF. The CDR3, as DNA: TGTGCCAGCAGTCGATTCTTAGGGAGCTCCTATAATTCACCCCTCCACTTT.